The next 13 T cell receptor beta chains were all read from a single sample in a study of blood T cell repertoires in COVID-19. Assay used: immunoSEQ multiplex PCR; TCRdb lists only in-frame clones, some missing. The table includes approximately 70,000 clones, 70% to 80% detected once. Sequencing used peripheral blood. These TCRs come from an older woman with acute or convalescent COVID-19.

The rearrangement links TRBV7-8 to TRBJ2-1; TRBD1 is a possible D gene (6 bases). The V and J ends lost 5 bases and 10 bases respectively, with 9 bases between them. Germline V gene data show CDR1 as SGHVS and CDR2 as FQNEAQ. CDR3 length: 11 residues. The CDR3 DNA reads TGTGCCAGCAGCCAGGGGCGAGAGCAGTTCTTC. Encoded protein: CASSQGREQFF.

The rearrangement joins TRBV6-5 to TRBJ2-7; D is possibly TRBD2 (5 bases). This CDR3 spans 15 amino acids. Trimming pared 6 bases from V and 2 bases from J, leaving 17 bases between. CDR1 and CDR2 (germline): MNHEY, SVGAGI. CDR3 sequence: CASRPDPAGTYEQYF. The DNA for the CDR3 is TGTGCCAGCAGGCCGGACCCGGCCGGGACCTACGAGCAGTACTTC.

This clone was detected once. This chain links TRBV4-2 with TRBJ1-5; no clear D. Germline assignment: CDR1 LGHNA and CDR2 YNFKEQ. The CDR3 sequence is 14 residues long. The germline V and J ends were trimmed by 0 bases and 6 bases, with 9 bases remaining between them. The CDR3 protein is CASSQEPSGQPQHF. The CDR3 DNA is TGTGCCAGCAGCCAAGAACCTAGCGGTCAGCCCCAGCATTTT.

This sequence joins TRBV5-4 and TRBJ1-1, with D possibly TRBD1 on 5 matching bases. Germline V gene sequence: CDR1 SGHNT, CDR2 YYREEE (reference sequence). V was cut by 4 bases and J by 7 bases, with 20 bases left in between. The CDR3 has 15 amino acids. The CDR3 protein is CASSASPRGGGEAFF. For the CDR3, the DNA is TGTGCCAGCAGCGCCTCCCCGCGGGGGGGAGGTGAAGCTTTCTTT.

V usage is TRBV11-2 and J usage is TRBJ2-1; 7 bases are a match to TRBD2. V gave up 2 bases and J gave up 7 bases; unmatched junction bases: 11. The length of the CDR3 is 16 residues. Germline CDR1 reads SGHAT; CDR2 reads FQNNGV. The CDR3 coding sequence is TGTGCCAGCAGCTTACCCTTTAACTCCGGGAGGAATGAGCAGTTCTTC. Protein sequence: CASSLPFNSGRNEQFF.

J is TRBJ1-2 and V is TRBV15; tentatively, D is TRBD1 (6 bases). The CDR3 covers 15 residues. In germline, CDR1 is LNHNV, CDR2 YYDKDF (reference sequence). Deletions cut 1 base from V and 6 bases from J, with 15 bases between. The DNA for the CDR3 is TGTGCCACCAGCAGAGCAGGGGCCGGTGGGGATGGCTACACCTTC. Protein: CATSRAGAGGDGYTF.

The V and J genes are TRBV5-6 and TRBJ1-3, with D unresolved. The CDR3 loop spans 14 amino acids. CDR1 and CDR2 from the germline V gene are SGHDT and YYEEEE. Trimming pared 1 base from V and 4 bases from J, leaving 9 bases between. CDR3 DNA: TGTGCCAGCAGCTTGTACGGGTTCGGAAACACCATATATTTT. Translated, it gives CASSLYGFGNTIYF.

The rearrangement uses TRBV14 and TRBJ2-7; TRBD2 matches 7 bases. CDR3 length: 15 residues. The germline CDR1 and CDR2 sequences are SGHDN and FVKESK. V trimming: 3 bases; J trimming: 4 bases; junction bases outside the gene matches: 9. The CDR3 region has the DNA TGTGCCAGCAGCCACCTGACTAGCCCGACGTACGAGCAGTACTTC. This gives the protein CASSHLTSPTYEQYF. The full variable domain, rest sourced from reference TRBV14 and TRBJ2-7, is EAGVTQFPSHSVIEKGQTVTLRCDPISGHDNLYWYRRVMGKEIKFLLHFVKESKQDESGMPNNRFLAERTGGTYSTLKVQPAELEDSGVYFCASSHLTSPTYEQYFGPGTRLTVT.

The genes are TRBV5-1 and TRBJ1-6, with TRBD1 as a possible D gene (6 bases). Germline-derived CDR1 and CDR2 are SGHRS and YFSETQ. The V end was cut by 5 bases, the J end by 9 bases, with 15 bases between. CDR3 length: 14 residues. The CDR3 sequence: CASSFQGSGSPLHF. In DNA, the CDR3 is TGCGCCAGCAGTTTCCAGGGGAGTGGTTCACCCCTCCACTTT.

This chain connects TRBV11-2 to TRBJ2-7, with TRBD1 matching over 7 bases. The germline CDR1 and CDR2 sequences are SGHAT and FQNNGV. V lost 1 base and J lost 0; bases outside the gene matches: 0. The CDR3 runs to 14 residues. The CDR3 spells CASSLGTGSYEQYF. The CDR3 DNA reads as TGTGCCAGCAGCTTAGGGACAGGCTCCTACGAGCAGTACTTC.

This clone was detected only a few times. V gene TRBV10-3 combines with J gene TRBJ2-6; TRBD2 agrees at 7 bases. CDR3 length: 13 amino acids. Germline trimming cut 10 bases from V and 2 bases from J; bases unmatched to any gene: 2. CDR1 and CDR2 from the germline V gene are ENHRY and SYGVKD. In DNA form, the CDR3 reads TGTGCCACCGCGGGGGCTGGGGCCAACGTCCTGACTTTC. Encoded protein: CATAGAGANVLTF.

CDR3 in DNA: TGCAGCGAATCAGGGGGCGTCCAGGGAGGCTACACCTTC. Residues: CSESGGVQGGYTF. The chain couples TRBV29-1 to TRBJ1-2; TRBD1 agrees at 8 bases. Germline V gene data show CDR1 as SQVTM and CDR2 as ANQGSEA. The CDR3 has 13 residues. After removal of 7 bases from V and 8 bases from J, the junction contained 12 bases not matched to a gene.

The gene calls are TRBV5-5 and TRBJ1-2; D is perhaps TRBD1 (6 bases). This CDR3 has 14 amino acids. CDR1 and CDR2 from the germline V gene are SGHKS and YYEKEE (reference sequence). Between the trimmed V and J ends, which lost 4 bases and 5 bases, there was a span of 15 bases. The CDR3 nucleotides are TGTGCCAGCAGCCCCGGACAGAACAATTATGGCTACACCTTC. This translates into CASSPGQNNYGYTF.